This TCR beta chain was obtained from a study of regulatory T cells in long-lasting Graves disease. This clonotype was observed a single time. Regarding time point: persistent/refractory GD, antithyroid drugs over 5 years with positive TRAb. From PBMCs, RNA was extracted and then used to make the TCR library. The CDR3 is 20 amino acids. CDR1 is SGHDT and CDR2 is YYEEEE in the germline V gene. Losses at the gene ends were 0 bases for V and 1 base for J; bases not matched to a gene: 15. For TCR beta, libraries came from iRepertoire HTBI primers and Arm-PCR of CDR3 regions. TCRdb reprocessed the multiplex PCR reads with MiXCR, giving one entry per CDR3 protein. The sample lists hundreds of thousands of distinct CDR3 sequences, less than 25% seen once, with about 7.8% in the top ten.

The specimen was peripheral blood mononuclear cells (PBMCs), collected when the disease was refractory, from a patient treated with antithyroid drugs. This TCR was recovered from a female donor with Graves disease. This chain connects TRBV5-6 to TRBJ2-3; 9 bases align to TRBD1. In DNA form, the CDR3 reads TGTGCCAGCAGCTTGGCCTTGGACAGGGGAGAAGTTCTTGGCACAGATACGCAGTATTTT. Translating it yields CASSLALDRGEVLGTDTQYF.